What follows are 7 T cell receptor beta chains derived from one specimen sequenced in a study of beta chain features in type 1 diabetes. TCRB transcripts that were expressed got sequenced, as all of the isolated RNA had been reverse transcribed. Method: immunoSEQ multiplex PCR; TCRdb's copy keeps in-frame clones and lacks some. The sample carries around 97,000 clones, 25% to 35% recorded once. No cognate antigen is known for these TCRs. Study-level findings and limits: Across all four CD4+ subsets, people with type 1 diabetes showed modestly shorter TCRB CDR3s.

Input material: central memory CD4+ T cells from blood. The origin of the receptors is a woman between 18 and 29 years old with type 1 diabetes.

The CDR3 spells CASSARDTLNTEAFF. The CDR3 bases are TGTGCCAGCAGCGCCCGGGACACTCTGAACACTGAAGCTTTCTTT. The J gene is TRBJ1-1, the V gene TRBV9; TRBD1 is a possible D gene (6 bases). The CDR3 contains 15 residues. Germline V gene data show CDR1 as SGDLS and CDR2 as YYNGEE. V lost 3 bases, J lost 0 bases, and 12 bases lay in between.

This clone was seen a single time. V usage is TRBV27 and J usage is TRBJ1-1, with a weak D call TRBD1 (6 bases). Germline CDR1 MNHEY, CDR2 SMNVEV (reference sequence). This CDR3 is 15 amino acids long. Trimming removed 4 bases at V and 1 base at J, with 13 bases between. The DNA of the CDR3 is TGTGCCAGCAGTTATAGGGGGACCGCGAACACTGAAGCTTTCTTT. It encodes CASSYRGTANTEAFF.

The rearrangement links TRBV7-2 to TRBJ1-3; D gene unclear. From germline, CDR1 is SGHTA and CDR2 FQGNSA. V dropped 11 bases and J dropped 2 bases, with 16 bases sitting between them. This CDR3 is 14 amino acids long. The CDR3 is CAGGQDGTGNTIYF. DNA for the CDR3: TGTGCCGGAGGGCAGGACGGGACTGGAAACACCATATATTTT.

V and J are TRBV18 and TRBJ1-2; 8 bases map to TRBD1. Germline loops: CDR1 KGHSH, CDR2 LQKENI. J was trimmed by 4 bases and V by 6 bases; bases with no gene match: 13. This CDR3 has 16 residues. This CDR3 is CASSPGQGSGSYGYTF. CDR3 DNA sequence: TGTGCCAGCTCCCCCGGACAGGGCAGTGGATCCTATGGCTACACCTTC.

A few counts support this clone. This rearrangement joins TRBV5-1 to TRBJ1-1; perhaps TRBD1 as D (6 bases). The ends were cut back, 0 bases at V and 4 bases at J, with 16 bases in the middle. Germline V gene lookup returns CDR1 SGHRS and CDR2 YFSETQ. This CDR3 has 16 residues. The CDR3 coding sequence is TGCGCCAGCAGCTTGGTGGGGGTTGGGGGCGGCACTGAAGCTTTCTTT. Protein product: CASSLVGVGGGTEAFF. Full variable domain (outside the CDR3, taken from reference TRBV5-1 and TRBJ1-1): KAGVTQTPRYLIKTRGQQVTLSCSPISGHRSVSWYQQTPGQGLQFLFEYFSETQRNKGNFPGRFSGRQFSNSRSEMNVSTLELGDSALYLCASSLVGVGGGTEAFFGQGTRLTVV.

This sequence joins TRBV5-1 and TRBJ2-7; D is perhaps TRBD1 (6 bases). Germline V gene data show CDR1 as SGHRS and CDR2 as YFSETQ. CDR3 size: 14 residues. V gave up 4 bases and J gave up 1 base, with 12 bases separating them. The CDR3 region has the DNA TGCGCCAGCAGCCCACGACAGGCGTCCTACGAGCAGTACTTC. It yields the protein CASSPRQASYEQYF.

The chain uses TRBV6-1 and TRBJ2-1; 11 positions match TRBD1. Germline CDR1 and CDR2: MNHNS and SASEGT. The CDR3 is made up of 16 amino acids. The ends lost 2 bases at V and 8 bases at J; junction bases unmatched: 8. CDR3 sequence: CASSEPGQGAGYEQFF. The CDR3 bases are TGTGCCAGCAGTGAACCTGGACAGGGGGCCGGCTATGAGCAGTTCTTC.